This T cell receptor beta chain emerged from a study of blood T cell repertoires in COVID-19. Looking at the study overall: The United States, Italy and Spain supplied acute and convalescent COVID-19 samples. PBMCs, B-cell-depleted T cells, or T cells were the source of the cDNA or gDNA that made up the material.

Original data processing: For nucleated cells, counts were estimated from reference gene primer amplification. TCRdb keeps only in-frame clones here, not all; method: immunoSEQ multiplex PCR. The V and J calls and clone size were taken over from that table, and D and trimming were inferred from the DNA. The sample shows around 320,000 clones, about nine tenths of them seen only once. Participant-reported clinical history was the basis for cohort assignment. V was trimmed by 1 base and J by 3 bases, leaving 7 bases between them. The length of the CDR3 is 14 residues. From germline, CDR1 is PRHDT and CDR2 FYEKMQ (reference sequence).

The clonotype was recovered from a woman between 45 and 60 years old who had been exposed to COVID-19. V gene TRBV13 combines with J gene TRBJ2-4; D gene uncertain. What was sequenced was PBMCs or T cells enriched from blood (not recorded which). Here the CDR3 DNA reads TGTGCCAGCAGCTTAGTGGCGGTCAAAAACATTCAGTACTTC. This gives the protein CASSLVAVKNIQYF. The variable domain in full, with the rest retrieved from reference TRBV13 and TRBJ2-4, is AAGVIQSPRHLIKEKRETATLKCYPIPRHDTVYWYQQGPGQDPQFLISFYEKMQSDKGSIPDRFSAQQFSDYHSELNMSSLELGDSALYFCASSLVAVKNIQYFGAGTRLSVL.